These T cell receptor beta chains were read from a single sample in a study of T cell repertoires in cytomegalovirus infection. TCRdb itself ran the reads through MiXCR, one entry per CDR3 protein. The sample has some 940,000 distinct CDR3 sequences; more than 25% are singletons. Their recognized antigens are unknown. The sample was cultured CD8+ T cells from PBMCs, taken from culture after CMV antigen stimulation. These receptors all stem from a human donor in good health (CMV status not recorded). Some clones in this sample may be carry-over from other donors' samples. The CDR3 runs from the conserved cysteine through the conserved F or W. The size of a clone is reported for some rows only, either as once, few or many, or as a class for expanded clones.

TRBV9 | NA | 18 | CASSSPRDRSSYNSPLHF
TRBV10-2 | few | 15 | CASSREGSSTDTQYF
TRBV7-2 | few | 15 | CASSLDHPGNTEAFF
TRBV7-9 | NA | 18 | CASSLASSGLAATETQYF
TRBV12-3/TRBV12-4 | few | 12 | CASSRDRNIQYF
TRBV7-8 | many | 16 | CASSHKTGALRETQYF
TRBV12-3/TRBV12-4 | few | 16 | CASRGLAGGSYNEQFF
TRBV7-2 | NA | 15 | CASSPGVAGIETQYF
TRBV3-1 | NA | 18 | CASSSATKGTGRIYGYTF
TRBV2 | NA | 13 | CASIVTGDTEAFF
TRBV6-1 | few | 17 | CASSEAYGRVGNSPLHF
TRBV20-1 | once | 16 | CSARSRGDTYQETQYF
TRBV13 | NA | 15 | CASSLRQGVVNEQFF
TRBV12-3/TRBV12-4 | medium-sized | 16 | CASSFPWTGTYNEQFF
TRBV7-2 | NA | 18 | CASSLMPHETGGGQPQHF
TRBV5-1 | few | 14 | CASSLVLGSTEAFF
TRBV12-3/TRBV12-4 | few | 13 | CASSLQGVGELFF
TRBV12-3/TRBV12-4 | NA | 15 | CASSLDPVLIAGYTF
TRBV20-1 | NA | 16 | CSARDLVRQNTGELFF